This TCR beta chain is from a study of preoperative IRX-2 immunotherapy in early breast cancer. The CDR3 loop spans 15 amino acids. Germline CDR1 reads MGHRA; CDR2 reads YSYEKL. The junction had 5 bases not matched to a gene; V was cut back by 0 bases and J by 3 bases. Treatment indicated: preoperative locoregional IRX-2 cytokine immunotherapy. Samples came from a phase Ib trial of preoperative locoregional IRX-2 cytokine immunotherapy. The protocol was immunoSEQ multiplex PCR, while the TCRdb copy is restricted to in-frame clones and leaves out a portion. This repertoire shows 24,000 or so clones, just under 80% found once; its top ten account for approximately 2.2%.

Material: lymph node tissue, obtained before IRX-2 immunotherapy. The receptor's source is a human donor with breast cancer. This chain connects TRBV4-1 to TRBJ2-7; 7 bases agree with TRBD1. The CDR3 loop is CASSQETGPFYEQYF. The CDR3 DNA sequence: TGCGCCAGCAGCCAAGAGACAGGGCCTTTCTACGAGCAGTACTTC.